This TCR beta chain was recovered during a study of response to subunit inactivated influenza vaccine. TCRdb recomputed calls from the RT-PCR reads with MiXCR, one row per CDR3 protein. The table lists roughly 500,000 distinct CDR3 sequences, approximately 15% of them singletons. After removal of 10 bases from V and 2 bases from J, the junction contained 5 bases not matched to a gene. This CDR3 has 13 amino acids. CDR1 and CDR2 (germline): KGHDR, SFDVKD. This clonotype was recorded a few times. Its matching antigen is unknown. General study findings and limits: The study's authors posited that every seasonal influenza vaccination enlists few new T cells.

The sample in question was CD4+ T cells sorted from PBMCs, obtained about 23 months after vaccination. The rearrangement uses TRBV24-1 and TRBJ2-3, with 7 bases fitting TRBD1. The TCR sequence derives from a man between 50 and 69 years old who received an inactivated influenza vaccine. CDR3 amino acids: CATTTGITDTQYF. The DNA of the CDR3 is TGTGCCACTACGACAGGGATCACAGATACGCAGTATTTT.